One sample yielded the 32 T cell receptor beta chains listed below, sequenced in a study of CD8+ T cells in alopecia areata. Investigators isolated RNA and reverse transcribed it into cDNA to act as the sequencing template. Measured with immunoSEQ multiplex PCR; TCRdb has only the in-frame clones, and not every one. This sample has roughly 100,000 clones, with 61% found just once. Treatment reported: oral pan-JAK inhibitor, 5-10 mg twice daily. Sequenced material: CD8+ T cells sorted from blood, taken at week 4, from a patient treated with tofacitinib. The receptors derive from a human donor with alopecia areata.

The chain links TRBV29-1 to TRBJ1-2, with TRBD1 as a possible D gene (6 bases). Germline values: CDR1 SQVTM, CDR2 ANQGSEA. The CDR3 spans 15 residues. Trimming cost V 4 bases and J 2 bases, with 17 bases left between them. Written as DNA, the CDR3 is TGCAGCGTTGGGCTCTTTGGGGGCGCGAACTATGGCTACACCTTC. Translated: CSVGLFGGANYGYTF.

This clone appeared a few times. The chain has TRBV6-6 and TRBJ1-5; TRBD1 agrees at 8 bases. CDR1 is MNHNY and CDR2 is SVGAGI in the germline V gene (reference sequence). The trim removed 5 bases at V and 1 base at J, leaving 7 bases unmatched. The length of the CDR3 is 16 residues. CDR3 amino acids: CASSNYQGASNQPQHF. DNA of the CDR3: TGTGCCAGCAGTAATTATCAGGGGGCAAGCAATCAGCCCCAGCATTTT.

V is TRBV7-8 and J is TRBJ2-7; possibly TRBD2 for D (7 bases). The CDR3 sequence is 15 residues long. V lost 5 bases and J lost 4, with 18 bases in between. CDR1 SGHVS and CDR2 FQNEAQ come from the germline V gene. CDR3 protein: CASSPIGAGAYEQYF. CDR3 coding DNA: TGTGCCAGCAGCCCCATCGGGGCGGGGGCTTACGAGCAGTACTTC.

This clone was counted a few times. The gene calls are TRBV29-1 and TRBJ2-7; no reliable D call. The V end lost 4 bases, the J end lost 3 bases, and 7 bases lay between the germline ends. Germline CDR1 SQVTM, CDR2 ANQGSEA. The CDR3 extends over 11 amino acids. CDR3: CSVAGDYEQYF. CDR3 in DNA: TGCAGCGTTGCAGGTGACTACGAGCAGTACTTC.

There are a few counts of this clone. The V and J genes are TRBV6-6 and TRBJ2-7; no clear D. This CDR3 contains 14 residues. Germline V gives CDR1 MNHNY, CDR2 SVGAGI (reference sequence). V was trimmed by 0 bases and J by 5 bases, leaving 11 bases between them. Written as DNA, the CDR3 is TGTGCCAGCAGTTACTCGGTCCCCGAGGACGAGCAGTACTTC. Translating it yields CASSYSVPEDEQYF.

CDR3 amino acids: CASSPWRDYQETQYF. DNA for the CDR3: TGTGCCAGCAGTCCATGGAGGGACTACCAAGAGACCCAGTACTTC. The chain uses TRBV25-1 and TRBJ2-5, with a weak D call TRBD2 (6 bases). In germline, CDR1 is MGHDK, CDR2 SYGVNS. CDR3 length: 15 residues. V was pared by 5 bases and J by 0 bases, with 13 bases between.

The V call is TRBV5-6, the J call TRBJ1-2, with D possibly matching TRBD1 (6 bases). The CDR3 is made up of 14 amino acids. CDR1 and CDR2 (germline): SGHDT, YYEEEE. V lost 4 bases to trimming and J lost 6 bases, with 16 bases between them. DNA for the CDR3: TGTGCCAGCAGCGTACAGGGTACGAGGGATGGCTACACCTTC. Its protein is CASSVQGTRDGYTF.

The chain uses TRBV27 and TRBJ1-4; a possible D gene is TRBD1 (5 bases). Germline-derived CDR1 and CDR2 are MNHEY and SMNVEV (reference sequence). The CDR3 runs to 14 residues. Trimming took 2 bases from V and 8 from J, leaving 12 bases between them. The CDR3 DNA is TGTGCCAGCAGTTTAATGGGGGGAGCCGAAAAACTGTTTTTT. Translating gives CASSLMGGAEKLFF. Full variable domain (rest looked up from reference TRBV27 and TRBJ1-4): EAQVTQNPRYLITVTGKKLTVTCSQNMNHEYMSWYRQDPGLGLRQIYYSMNVEVTDKGDVPEGYKVSRKEKRNFPLILESPSPNQTSLYFCASSLMGGAEKLFFGSGTQLSVL.

The chain employs TRBV9 and TRBJ1-1, with D tentatively TRBD1 (5 bases). The ends were cut back, 0 bases at V and 1 base at J, with 22 bases in the middle. This CDR3 spans 19 amino acids. Germline CDR1 SGDLS, CDR2 YYNGEE. The CDR3 DNA follows: TGTGCCAGCAGCGTAGTTGATCGGGGGATCCCTGGGAAGAACACTGAAGCTTTCTTT. Its protein product is CASSVVDRGIPGKNTEAFF.

This sequence joins TRBV7-9 and TRBJ2-6; D unclear. V lost 4 bases and J 0 bases, leaving 19 bases between the germline ends. Germline V gene sequence: CDR1 SEHNR, CDR2 FQNEAQ (reference sequence). The CDR3 totals 19 residues. This chain's CDR3 is CASSSYLVPHHSGANVLTF. The CDR3 bases are TGTGCCAGCAGCTCCTACTTGGTTCCGCACCACTCTGGGGCCAACGTCCTGACTTTC. Full variable domain (rest looked up from reference TRBV7-9 and TRBJ2-6): DTGVSQNPRHKITKRGQNVTFRCDPISEHNRLYWYRQTLGQGPEFLTYFQNEAQLEKSRLLSDRFSAERPKGSFSTLEIQRTEQGDSAMYLCASSSYLVPHHSGANVLTFGAGSRLTVL.

This clone has more than one count but fewer than ten. This rearrangement joins TRBV6-4 to TRBJ2-1; possibly TRBD1 for D (6 bases). The CDR3 contains 14 residues. V dropped 2 bases and J dropped 2 bases, with 7 bases sitting between them. CDR1 is MRHNA, CDR2 SNTAGT, per germline. CDR3 DNA: TGTGCCAGCAGTGACGACAGGACCTACAATGAGCAGTTCTTC. This translates into CASSDDRTYNEQFF.

The rearrangement links TRBV23-1 to TRBJ1-5; 9 bases agree with TRBD1. TRBV23-1 is an open reading frame whose function is uncertain. With V trimmed by 2 bases and J by 5 bases, 4 bases remained unmatched. The length of the CDR3 is 15 residues. The CDR3 DNA is TGCGCCAGCAGTCAACACAGGGGGCCACATCAGCCCCAGCATTTT. The encoded protein is CASSQHRGPHQPQHF.

The chain combines TRBV11-2 with TRBJ2-5; tentatively, D is TRBD1 or TRBD2 (5 bases each). The V gene's germline CDR1 is SGHAT and CDR2 FQNNGV. This CDR3 spans 15 amino acids. Trimming left V 3 bases short and J 2 bases short, with 13 bases between. CDR3 DNA: TGTGCCAGCAGCTTCGGTGGGACCCCACAAGAGACCCAGTACTTC. Translated: CASSFGGTPQETQYF.

The DNA of the CDR3 is TGCAGCGTTGAAGGTCTTGCCCGGATCTCCTACAATGAGCAGTTCTTC. Translating gives CSVEGLARISYNEQFF. The genes are TRBV29-1 and TRBJ2-1; D is unclear. Germline V gene sequence: CDR1 SQVTM, CDR2 ANQGSEA. The germline V and J ends were trimmed by 1 base and 0 bases, with 13 bases remaining between them. The CDR3 loop spans 16 amino acids.

V gene TRBV14 combines with J gene TRBJ2-1; 14 nucleotides agree with TRBD2. Germline CDR1 and CDR2: SGHDN and FVKESK. Losses at the gene ends were 4 bases for V and 7 bases for J; bases not matched to a gene: 3. This CDR3 region has 15 residues. The CDR3 spells CASSPGTSGGNEQFF. For the CDR3, the DNA is TGTGCCAGCAGCCCCGGGACTAGCGGGGGAAATGAGCAGTTCTTC.

The chain uses TRBV28 and TRBJ2-6; no clear D gene. The germline V gene has CDR1 MDHEN and CDR2 SYDVKM. Trimming removed 2 bases at V and 0 bases at J, with 5 bases between. There are 15 residues in the CDR3. The CDR3 DNA is TGTGCCAGCAGTTTAGGCATCTCTGGGGCCAACGTCCTGACTTTC. Protein product: CASSLGISGANVLTF.

V usage is TRBV25-1 and J usage is TRBJ2-5; possibly TRBD1 or TRBD2 for D (5 bases each). CDR3 length equals 14 residues. Per the germline V gene, CDR1 is MGHDK and CDR2 is SYGVNS. The V and J ends lost 4 bases and 1 base respectively, with 10 bases between them. For the CDR3, the DNA is TGTGCCAGCAGTGCAACCGGGACCCAAGAGACCCAGTACTTC. Amino acid sequence: CASSATGTQETQYF.

The chain combines TRBV30 with TRBJ1-2; a possible D gene is TRBD1 (5 bases). The V end lost 3 bases, the J end lost 6 bases, and 11 bases lay between the germline ends. This CDR3 region has 12 residues. The V gene's germline CDR1 is GTSNPN and CDR2 SVGIG (reference sequence). The CDR3, as DNA: TGTGCCTGGAGGGCAGGGTCGGATGGCTACACCTTC. The encoded protein is CAWRAGSDGYTF.

This chain connects TRBV30 to TRBJ2-2; 7 nucleotides agree with TRBD1. This CDR3 is built from 16 residues. V was pared by 4 bases and J by 5 bases, with 13 bases of the junction left unmatched. The germline V gene has CDR1 GTSNPN and CDR2 SVGIG (reference sequence). In DNA, the CDR3 is TGTGCCTGGATTAATAGCGACAGGGTGGGGACCGGGGAGCTGTTTTTT. It yields the protein CAWINSDRVGTGELFF. The full variable domain, completed using reference TRBV30 and TRBJ2-2, is SQTIHQWPATLVQPVGSPLSLECTVEGTSNPNLYWYRQAAGRGLQLLFYSVGIGQISSEVPQNLSASRPQDRQFILSSKKLLLSDSGFYLCAWINSDRVGTGELFFGEGSRLTVL.

The rearrangement uses TRBV7-9 and TRBJ2-1, with D perhaps matching TRBD1 (6 bases). Trimming removed 2 bases at V and 7 bases at J, with 15 bases between. This CDR3 is 15 amino acids long. Germline V gene lookup returns CDR1 SEHNR and CDR2 FQNEAQ (reference sequence). The CDR3 bases are TGTGCCAGCAGCTTACCGCACAGGGTAGGGAATGAGCAGTTCTTC. It translates to CASSLPHRVGNEQFF.

This clone turned up a few times. CDR3 nucleotides: TGCGCCAGCAGCGGGCTGGGACAGGGGGACAATGAGCAGTTCTTC. Amino acids: CASSGLGQGDNEQFF. This chain connects TRBV5-1 to TRBJ2-1; 11 bases agree with TRBD1. The CDR3 loop spans 15 amino acids. V lost 4 bases, J lost 5 bases, and 5 bases stayed unmatched. Germline V gene sequence: CDR1 SGHRS, CDR2 YFSETQ.

The chain is built from TRBV25-1 and TRBJ1-4, with 8 bases that match TRBD1. The J segment lost 6 bases and the V segment lost 4 bases, leaving 10 bases of the junction unmatched. There are 16 residues in the CDR3. Germline lookup yields CDR1 MGHDK and CDR2 SYGVNS. The CDR3 DNA reads as TGTGCCAGCAGTGGAAGTGACAGGGGAATGGATGAAAAACTGTTTTTT. This codes for CASSGSDRGMDEKLFF.

The gene calls are TRBV30 and TRBJ1-2; the D is unclear. The V end lost 0 bases, the J end lost 5 bases, and 16 bases lay between the germline ends. The CDR3 contains 15 residues. Germline CDR1 and CDR2: GTSNPN and SVGIG (reference sequence). The DNA for the CDR3 is TGTGCCTGGAGTGTATTGGTGGGCGCTGGTTATGGCTACACCTTC. Protein sequence: CAWSVLVGAGYGYTF.

This clone was counted once. V usage is TRBV2 and J usage is TRBJ2-7; D is unclear. The germline V gene encodes CDR1 SNHLY and CDR2 FYNNEI. Trimming cost V 3 bases and J 2 bases, with 11 bases left between them. The CDR3 runs 14 residues. For the CDR3, the DNA is TGTGCCAGCAGTGAGGTTGCAGAAACCTACGAGCAGTACTTC. Translating it yields CASSEVAETYEQYF.

This chain joins TRBV19 and TRBJ2-7, with D tentatively TRBD1 (6 bases). Germline V gives CDR1 LNHDA, CDR2 SQIVND (reference sequence). This CDR3 region has 14 residues. Trimming removed 9 bases at V and 1 base at J, with 16 bases between. As DNA, the CDR3 is TGTGCCAGAAAAAGGACAGTCCAATCCTACGAGCAGTACTTC. This codes for CARKRTVQSYEQYF.

V usage is TRBV28 and J usage is TRBJ1-5, with D possibly TRBD1 on 6 matching bases. CDR3 length: 15 amino acids. CDR1 is MDHEN and CDR2 is SYDVKM in the germline V gene. V was shortened by 3 bases and J by 6 bases, with 15 bases between the two germline ends. This CDR3 reads CASSLLLGGRQPQHF. As DNA, the CDR3 is TGTGCCAGCAGTTTGCTGTTGGGGGGGCGTCAGCCCCAGCATTTT.

The J gene is TRBJ1-2, the V gene TRBV7-9; D is perhaps TRBD1 (5 bases). Trimming took 1 base from V and 6 from J, leaving 12 bases between them. The CDR3 totals 14 residues. CDR1 SEHNR and CDR2 FQNEAQ come from the germline V gene (reference sequence). The CDR3: CASSLETRVHGYTF. The CDR3 DNA reads as TGTGCCAGCAGCTTAGAGACCAGGGTGCATGGCTACACCTTC.

This clone was counted only a few times. V usage is TRBV7-2 and J usage is TRBJ2-6; no reliable D call. From germline, CDR1 is SGHTA and CDR2 FQGNSA. This CDR3 has 17 residues. V lost 7 bases and J 0 bases, leaving 16 bases between the germline ends. This CDR3 is CASKGRTPSSGANVLTF. In DNA, the CDR3 is TGTGCCAGCAAGGGTAGGACGCCGAGCTCTGGGGCCAACGTCCTGACTTTC.

The rearrangement joins TRBV15 to TRBJ2-5; TRBD1 aligns across 7 bases. V lost 0 bases to trimming and J lost 6 bases; unmatched junction nucleotides: 10. Germline CDR1 LNHNV, CDR2 YYDKDF (reference sequence). The CDR3 consists of 16 residues. DNA of the CDR3: TGTGCCACCAGCAGAGATCTGACAGGGAACTTAAAGACCCAGTACTTC. It is translated as CATSRDLTGNLKTQYF.

This clone has just a few counts. The CDR3 DNA reads TGTGCCAGCAGTGAGAGTAGCAACAATGAGCAGTTCTTC. Its protein is CASSESSNNEQFF. The chain uses TRBV6-1 and TRBJ2-1; D gene uncertain. Germline assignment: CDR1 MNHNS and CDR2 SASEGT. The CDR3 is 13 amino acids. The V gene lost 3 bases and the J gene lost 5 bases, with 8 bases spanning the gap.

This clone is a singleton in its sample. The V gene is TRBV7-9, the J gene TRBJ2-7, with TRBD1 matching over 10 bases. V shed 4 bases, J shed 3 bases, and the junction held 6 bases outside the gene matches. The germline gives CDR1 SEHNR, CDR2 FQNEAQ (reference sequence). This CDR3 contains 15 residues. For the CDR3, the DNA is TGTGCCAGCAGCTCCGTGGGACAGGGGTTCTACGAGCAGTACTTC. Residues: CASSSVGQGFYEQYF.

The V call is TRBV7-9, the J call TRBJ2-4; no definite D call. Germline V gene data show CDR1 as SEHNR and CDR2 as FQNEAQ (reference sequence). With 1 base removed from V and 0 bases from J, the gap between germline ends came to 1 base. This CDR3 contains 13 residues. The CDR3 DNA follows: TGTGCCAGCAGCTTAGAAGCCAAAAACATTCAGTACTTC. Amino acids: CASSLEAKNIQYF.